This passage covers 17 T cell receptor beta chains from one sample sequenced in a study of response to subunit inactivated influenza vaccine. One entry per CDR3 protein, called by TCRdb with MiXCR from the RT-PCR reads. The data show some 550,000 distinct CDR3 sequences, around a quarter seen once. Separately, the same data were catalogued under a study of T cells expressing NK-cell markers. That study reports: The cDNA for TCR beta came from 5'RACE template switching with UMIs.

The source material was CD4+ T cells sorted from PBMCs, sampled 11 to 12 days after vaccination. The source is a man in his forties or fifties who received an inactivated influenza vaccine.

The rearrangement joins TRBV4-3 to TRBJ2-7, with D perhaps assigned TRBD1 or TRBD2 (5 bases each). Germline-derived CDR1 and CDR2 are LGHNA and YSLEER. CDR3 size: 17 residues. With 1 base removed from V and 0 bases from J, the gap between germline ends came to 16 bases. The CDR3 sequence: CASSQAIGTGSSYEQYF. The CDR3, as DNA: TGCGCCAGCAGCCAAGCCATAGGGACGGGAAGCTCCTACGAGCAGTACTTC.

This sequence joins TRBV3-1 and TRBJ2-7; D remains ambiguous. Trimming took 0 bases from V and 3 from J, leaving 12 bases between them. The germline gives CDR1 LGHDT, CDR2 YNNKEL (reference sequence). The CDR3 is made up of 15 amino acids. The CDR3, as DNA: TGTGCCAGCAGCCAAGATTTGACGGGTCTCTACGAGCAGTACTTC. It translates to CASSQDLTGLYEQYF.

This clonotype was seen only a few times. V gene TRBV12-3 or TRBV12-4 combines with J gene TRBJ2-3; TRBD2 is a possible D gene (6 bases). This CDR3 is 15 amino acids long. Trimming cost V 2 bases and J 5 bases, with 14 bases left between them. The CDR3 region is CASSLQGGGLDTQYF. The CDR3 DNA follows: TGTGCCAGCAGTTTACAGGGAGGAGGTTTAGATACGCAGTATTTT.

This clonotype was seen only a few times. The V gene is TRBV29-1, the J gene TRBJ1-1, with D perhaps matching TRBD1 (6 bases). Trimming took off 6 bases at V and 5 bases at J, with 19 bases between the two ends. From germline, CDR1 is SQVTM and CDR2 ANQGSEA. This CDR3 comprises 14 residues. The CDR3 sequence: CSVWGGQSDTEAFF. As DNA, the CDR3 is TGCAGCGTCTGGGGGGGGCAGTCGGATACTGAAGCTTTCTTT.

This sequence joins TRBV6-1 and TRBJ1-5; no reliable D call. Per germline, CDR1 MNHNS and CDR2 SASEGT. CDR3 length: 14 residues. Trimming removed 6 bases at V and 4 bases at J, with 13 bases between. As DNA, the CDR3 is TGTGCCAGCAGCCAAGGGTGGGCTAATCAGCCCCAGCATTTT. Protein sequence: CASSQGWANQPQHF.

The chain employs TRBV25-1 and TRBJ2-1; 9 positions agree with TRBD1. The CDR3 has 13 amino acids. V gave up 5 bases and J gave up 8 bases; unmatched junction bases: 4. CDR1 MGHDK and CDR2 SYGVNS come from the germline V gene. DNA of the CDR3: TGTGCCAGCAGTAGGACAGGGGACTATGAGCAGTTCTTC. This translates into CASSRTGDYEQFF.

This chain links TRBV28 with TRBJ1-5; D gene ambiguous. CDR1 MDHEN and CDR2 SYDVKM come from the germline V gene. The length of the CDR3 is 17 residues. The V end lost 2 bases, the J end lost 9 bases, and 23 bases lay between the germline ends. The CDR3 region has the DNA TGTGCCAGCAGTTTAGATTGGGAGAACACCCGGCGGGCGCCCCAGCATTTT. As protein: CASSLDWENTRRAPQHF.

This clonotype showed up just a few times. The V call is TRBV24-1, the J call TRBJ2-3; D gene ambiguous. Germline values: CDR1 KGHDR, CDR2 SFDVKD. This CDR3 is built from 15 residues. V lost 2 bases and J lost 6, with 14 bases in between. In nucleotides, the CDR3 is TGTGCCACCAGTGATTACAGCGATTTGGGCGATACGCAGTATTTT. Encoded protein: CATSDYSDLGDTQYF.

This clonotype has more than one count but fewer than ten. The genes are TRBV5-1 and TRBJ1-1; unclear D gene. Trimming cost V 0 bases and J 7 bases, with 13 bases left between them. The CDR3 totals 14 residues. Germline values: CDR1 SGHRS, CDR2 YFSETQ. The chain's CDR3 is CASSLGQAKGEAFF. Here the CDR3 DNA reads TGCGCCAGCAGCTTGGGTCAGGCCAAGGGTGAAGCTTTCTTT.

This sequence joins TRBV5-1 and TRBJ1-6; no clear D gene. The germline CDR1 and CDR2 sequences are SGHRS and YFSETQ. V lost 0 bases and J 0 bases, leaving 7 bases between the germline ends. CDR3 size: 16 residues. For the CDR3, the DNA is TGCGCCAGCAGCTTGGACCAAAGCTCCTATAATTCACCCCTCCACTTT. Translation gives CASSLDQSSYNSPLHF.

The CDR3: CASSYPMTGGADNEQFF. CDR3 bases: TGCGCCAGCAGCTATCCCATGACAGGGGGCGCCGACAATGAGCAGTTCTTC. The J gene is TRBJ2-1, the V gene TRBV5-1; 10 nucleotides match TRBD1. Trimming at V came to 3 bases and at J to 5 bases, leaving 11 bases not matched to a gene. Looked up from germline, CDR1 is SGHRS and CDR2 is YFSETQ. The CDR3 extends over 17 amino acids.

This sequence joins TRBV6-7 and TRBJ2-5, with 9 bases lining up with TRBD2. TRBV6-7 is placed among ORFs of uncertain function. The trim removed 5 bases at V and 4 bases at J, leaving 11 bases unmatched. This CDR3 is built from 16 residues. DNA of the CDR3: TGTGCCAGCAGTGCCGGGACTAGCTGTTATCTAGAGACCCAGTACTTC. Translated, it gives CASSAGTSCYLETQYF.

There are many counts of this clonotype. V is TRBV11-2 and J is TRBJ1-2, with 7 positions matching TRBD1. The CDR3 is 13 amino acids. CDR1 is SGHAT and CDR2 is FQNNGV in the germline V gene. After removal of 1 base from V and 8 bases from J, the junction contained 4 bases not matched to a gene. The CDR3 DNA reads as TGTGCCAGCAGCTTAGGGCAGGGGGAAGGCTACACCTTC. This codes for CASSLGQGEGYTF.

This clonotype was counted only a few times. The chain is built from TRBV6-5 and TRBJ1-1, with D unclear. Germline V gene data show CDR1 as MNHEY and CDR2 as SVGAGI. The V end was cut by 8 bases, the J end by 1 base, with 8 bases between. The CDR3 is 12 residues long. CDR3 in DNA: TGTGCCAGCCATCGGAAGAACACTGAAGCTTTCTTT. This sequence encodes CASHRKNTEAFF.

The chain recombines TRBV5-1 with TRBJ2-7, with D tentatively TRBD1 or TRBD2 (6 bases each). The CDR3 is made up of 16 amino acids. Germline-derived CDR1 and CDR2 are SGHRS and YFSETQ. Trimming left V 2 bases short and J 5 bases short, with 20 bases between. The CDR3 bases are TGCGCCAGCAGCTTCGGTTGGGGGGCATCGATCAACGAGCAGTACTTC. This translates into CASSFGWGASINEQYF.

This clonotype was seen a handful of times. The chain employs TRBV7-2 and TRBJ2-1; the match to TRBD2 covers 13 bases. The CDR3 contains 16 residues. The V segment lost 0 bases and the J segment 8 bases; nucleotides outside the gene matches: 4. CDR1 is SGHTA and CDR2 is FQGNSA in the germline V gene. DNA of the CDR3: TGTGCCAGCAGCTTAGCAGGACTAGCGGGAGCGGATGAGCAGTTCTTC. The encoded protein is CASSLAGLAGADEQFF.

V gene TRBV6-2 or TRBV6-3 combines with J gene TRBJ2-1, with TRBD2 matching 13 bases. The V segment lost 6 bases and the J segment 5 bases; nucleotides outside the gene matches: 10. The germline V gene encodes CDR1 MNHEY and CDR2 SVGEGT. This CDR3 region has 17 residues. This CDR3 reads CASSPGTSGTPHNEQFF. CDR3 DNA sequence: TGTGCCAGCAGCCCAGGGACTAGCGGGACGCCTCACAATGAGCAGTTCTTC.